This T cell receptor (beta chain) was recovered during a study of blood T cells in healthy people across ages. Study-wide results and caveats: More naive CD4+ cells and higher diversity marked long-lived donors relative to aged donors. As age increased, TCR beta diversity per million T cells fell in a roughly linear fashion.

There are 14 residues in the CDR3. V was cut by 0 bases and J by 6 bases, with 11 bases left in between. Germline V gene data show CDR1 as SGHRS and CDR2 as YFSETQ. Notes on this clonotype: Its target is unknown.

Together with a sample-barcoded 5' primer, a J-beta primer mix was included in a second PCR lasting roughly 6 to 12 cycles. TCRdb reprocessed the 5' RACE reads with MiXCR, giving one entry per CDR3 protein. The table shows 1 million or so distinct CDR3 sequences, with under 55% occurring only once. The sample comprised blood. The clonotype was recovered from a woman in her fifties or sixties in good health. The V and J genes are TRBV5-1 and TRBJ2-3, with a possible D match to TRBD2 (6 bases). The CDR3 here is CASSLALALDTQYF. In DNA, the CDR3 is TGCGCCAGCAGCTTGGCCCTAGCGTTGGATACGCAGTATTTT.